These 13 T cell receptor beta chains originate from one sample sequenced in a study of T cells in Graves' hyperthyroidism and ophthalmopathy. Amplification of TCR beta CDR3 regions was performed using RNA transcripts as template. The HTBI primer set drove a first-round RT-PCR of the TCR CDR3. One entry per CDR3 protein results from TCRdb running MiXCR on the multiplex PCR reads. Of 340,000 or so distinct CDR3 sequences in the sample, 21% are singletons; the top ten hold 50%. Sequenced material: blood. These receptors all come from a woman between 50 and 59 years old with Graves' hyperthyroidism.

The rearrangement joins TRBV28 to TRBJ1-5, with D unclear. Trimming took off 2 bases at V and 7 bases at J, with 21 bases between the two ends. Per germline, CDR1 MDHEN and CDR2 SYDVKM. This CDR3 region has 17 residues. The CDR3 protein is CASSLGKGRLTLQPQHF. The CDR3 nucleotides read TGTGCCAGCAGTTTAGGGAAGGGCAGGCTGACCCTGCAGCCCCAGCATTTT.

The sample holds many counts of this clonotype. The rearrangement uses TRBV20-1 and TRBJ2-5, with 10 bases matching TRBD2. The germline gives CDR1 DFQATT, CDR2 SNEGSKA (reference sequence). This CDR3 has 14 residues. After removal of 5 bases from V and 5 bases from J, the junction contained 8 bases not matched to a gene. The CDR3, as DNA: TGCAGTGCTCCATTAGCGGGGGGCGGGGAGACCCAGTACTTC. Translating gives CSAPLAGGGETQYF.

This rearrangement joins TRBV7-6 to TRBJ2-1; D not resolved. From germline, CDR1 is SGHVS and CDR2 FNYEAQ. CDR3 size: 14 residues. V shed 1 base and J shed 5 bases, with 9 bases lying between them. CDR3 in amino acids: CASSLVTLNNEQFF. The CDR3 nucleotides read TGTGCCAGCAGCTTAGTTACACTGAACAATGAGCAGTTCTTC.

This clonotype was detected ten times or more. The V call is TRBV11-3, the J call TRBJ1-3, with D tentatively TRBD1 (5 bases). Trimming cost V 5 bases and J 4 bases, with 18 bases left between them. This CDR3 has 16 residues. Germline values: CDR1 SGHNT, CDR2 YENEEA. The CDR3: CASSHLGTTGGNTIYF. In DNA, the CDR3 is TGTGCCAGCAGCCACCTGGGGACGACTGGGGGAAACACCATATATTTT.

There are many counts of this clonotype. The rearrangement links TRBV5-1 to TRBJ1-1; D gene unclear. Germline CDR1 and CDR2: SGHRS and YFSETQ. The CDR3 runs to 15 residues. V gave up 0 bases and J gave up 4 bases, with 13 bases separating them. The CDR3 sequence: CASSLVWESGTEAFF. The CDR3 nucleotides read TGCGCCAGCAGCTTGGTTTGGGAAAGTGGCACTGAAGCTTTCTTT.

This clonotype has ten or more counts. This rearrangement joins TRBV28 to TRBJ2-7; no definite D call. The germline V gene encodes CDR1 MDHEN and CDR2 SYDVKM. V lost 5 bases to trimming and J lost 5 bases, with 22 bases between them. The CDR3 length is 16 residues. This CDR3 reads CASSTPPLVSVDEQYF. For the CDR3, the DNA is TGTGCCAGCAGTACCCCCCCCCTAGTAAGTGTGGACGAGCAGTACTTC.

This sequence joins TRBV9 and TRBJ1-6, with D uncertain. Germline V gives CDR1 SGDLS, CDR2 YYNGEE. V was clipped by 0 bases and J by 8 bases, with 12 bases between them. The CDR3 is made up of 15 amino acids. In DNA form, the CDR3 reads TGTGCCAGCAGCGTAGAAGTGAGCGGAGATTCACCCCTCCACTTT. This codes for CASSVEVSGDSPLHF.

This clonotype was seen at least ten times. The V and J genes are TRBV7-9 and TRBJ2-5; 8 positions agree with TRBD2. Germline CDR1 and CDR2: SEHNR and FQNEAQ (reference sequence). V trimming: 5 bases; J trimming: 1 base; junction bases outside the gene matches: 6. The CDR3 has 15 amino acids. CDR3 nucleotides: TGTGCCAGCAGCCCCGGCGCGGGAGGCCAAGAGACCCAGTACTTC. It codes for CASSPGAGGQETQYF.

CDR3 amino acids: CASSLKSGSSYEQYF. CDR3 DNA: TGTGCCAGCAGCTTAAAAAGCGGAAGCTCCTACGAGCAGTACTTC. The gene calls are TRBV7-3 and TRBJ2-7; the D gene is possibly TRBD2 (5 bases). Germline-derived CDR1 and CDR2 are SGHTA and FQGTGA. The ends were cut back, 1 base at V and 0 bases at J, with 10 bases in the middle. This CDR3 has 15 amino acids. The entire variable domain, with the rest obtained from reference TRBV7-3 and TRBJ2-7, is as follows: GAGVSQTPSNKVTEKGKYVELRCDPISGHTALYWYRQSLGQGPEFLIYFQGTGAADDSGLPNDRFFAVRPEGSVSTLKIQRTERGDSAVYLCASSLKSGSSYEQYFGPGTRLTVT.

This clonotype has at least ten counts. The CDR3 nucleotides read TGTGCCAGCAGTCCCGGACAGTATGAAAAACTGTTTTTT. Its translation: CASSPGQYEKLFF. This chain links TRBV12-3 or TRBV12-4 with TRBJ1-4; weak D call: TRBD1 (6 bases). The V end was cut by 5 bases, the J end by 6 bases, with 10 bases between. This CDR3 is 13 amino acids long.

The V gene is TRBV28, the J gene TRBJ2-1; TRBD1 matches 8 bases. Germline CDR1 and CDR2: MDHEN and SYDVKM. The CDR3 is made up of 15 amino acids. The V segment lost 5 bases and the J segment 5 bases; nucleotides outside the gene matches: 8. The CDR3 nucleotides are TGTGCCAGCAGTCTGGACAGGGTGGTTCACAATGAGCAGTTCTTC. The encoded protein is CASSLDRVVHNEQFF.

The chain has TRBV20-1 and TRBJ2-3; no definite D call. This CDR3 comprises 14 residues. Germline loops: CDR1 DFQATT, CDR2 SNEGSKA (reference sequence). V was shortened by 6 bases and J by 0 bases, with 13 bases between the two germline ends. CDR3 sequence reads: CSALMGWSTDTQYF. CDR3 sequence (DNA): TGCAGTGCCCTGATGGGTTGGAGCACAGATACGCAGTATTTT.

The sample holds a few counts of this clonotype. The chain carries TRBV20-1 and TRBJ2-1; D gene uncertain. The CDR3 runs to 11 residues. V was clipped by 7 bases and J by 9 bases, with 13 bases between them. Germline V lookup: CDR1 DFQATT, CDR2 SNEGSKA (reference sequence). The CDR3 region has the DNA TGCAGTGTAGGAGAGCCAAGTGAGCAGTTCTTC. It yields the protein CSVGEPSEQFF.